Given below is one TCR beta chain in context. Its matching antigen is unknown. Clones were sequenced by immunoSEQ multiplex PCR, and TCRdb holds only the in-frame ones, with some missing. The sample carries about 90,000 clones, over 75% recorded once. Focal radiation and CTLA-4 blockade (ipilimumab) were tested in chemo-refractory metastatic non-small-cell lung cancer patients. This entry belongs to a study of radiotherapy plus CTLA-4 blockade in lung cancer. Study-level points and caveats: Once radiotherapy plus ipilimumab had been given, TCR clones derived from tumor expanded in blood. Response was reportedly best predicted by early blood T cell clone dynamics, with interferon-beta.

Losses at the gene ends were 1 base for V and 0 bases for J; bases not matched to a gene: 8. Germline values: CDR1 SGHVS, CDR2 FQNEAQ. The CDR3 extends over 17 amino acids. This sequence was found in a human donor with non-small cell lung cancer that progressed on radiotherapy plus ipilimumab. The input for sequencing was peripheral blood, taken from a patient treated with radiotherapy plus ipilimumab. This chain links TRBV7-8 with TRBJ2-7; 8 nucleotides match TRBD2. CDR3 loop: CASSLVGVSGASYEQYF. CDR3 bases: TGTGCCAGCAGCTTAGTTGGGGTTAGCGGGGCCTCCTACGAGCAGTACTTC.